The 18 T cell receptor beta chains below were found in one sample sequenced in a study of shared clonotypes between healthy human individuals. Sequenced by immunoSEQ multiplex PCR; TCRdb stores in-frame clones only, minus some. The sample consists of more than 400,000 clones, approximately 81% of them appearing once. Source material: PBMCs. These receptors were collected from a middle-aged woman in good health. Some clones in this sample may be carry-over from other donors' samples.

The chain carries TRBV6-1 and TRBJ2-7; unclear D gene. Germline V gene sequence: CDR1 MNHNS, CDR2 SASEGT. V lost 8 bases and J lost 6, with 14 bases in between. The CDR3 length is 12 residues. The CDR3 sequence: CASEASRREQYF. The CDR3 DNA reads TGTGCCAGCGAGGCGAGCCGGCGCGAGCAGTACTTC.

This clone was seen only once. The chain is built from TRBV5-1 and TRBJ2-3, with 7 nucleotides matching TRBD2. Germline V gene lookup returns CDR1 SGHRS and CDR2 YFSETQ. V shed 4 bases and J 5 bases; nucleotides not matched to a gene: 10. CDR3 length: 15 amino acids. The CDR3 spells CASSPGAGVLDTQYF. The DNA for the CDR3 is TGCGCCAGCAGCCCCGGGGCGGGAGTTTTAGATACGCAGTATTTT.

This clone was counted ten times or more. This specimen includes other DNA sequences encoding the same CDR3. This chain joins TRBV5-1 and TRBJ1-3; TRBD1 aligns across 7 bases. This CDR3 is built from 15 residues. Germline loops: CDR1 SGHRS, CDR2 YFSETQ. Trimming at V came to 0 bases and at J to 2 bases, leaving 2 bases not matched to a gene. The CDR3 DNA follows: TGCGCCAGCAGCTTGGATACAGGGGCTGGAAACACCATATATTTT. Translated, it gives CASSLDTGAGNTIYF. The full variable domain, rest sourced from reference TRBV5-1 and TRBJ1-3, is KAGVTQTPRYLIKTRGQQVTLSCSPISGHRSVSWYQQTPGQGLQFLFEYFSETQRNKGNFPGRFSGRQFSNSRSEMNVSTLELGDSALYLCASSLDTGAGNTIYFGEGSWLTVV.

The rearrangement uses TRBV9 and TRBJ2-2, with 10 bases lining up with TRBD2. The trim removed 0 bases at V and 7 bases at J, leaving 6 bases unmatched. The germline CDR1 and CDR2 sequences are SGDLS and YYNGEE. The CDR3 contains 16 residues. CDR3: CASSVGASGRVGELFF. The CDR3 DNA is TGTGCCAGCAGCGTAGGTGCTAGCGGGAGAGTCGGGGAGCTGTTTTTT.

J is TRBJ2-3 and V is TRBV5-1; 7 positions agree with TRBD1. Germline CDR1 SGHRS, CDR2 YFSETQ. The ends lost 0 bases at V and 0 bases at J; junction bases unmatched: 4. The CDR3 spans 16 residues. The CDR3 DNA is TGCGCCAGCAGCTTGGACGGGACAGCTAGCACAGATACGCAGTATTTT. Its translation is CASSLDGTASTDTQYF.

The CDR3 nucleotides read TGTGCCAGCTCACCATCGCGGGAGGAGCAGTACTTC. Its translation is CASSPSREEQYF. V and J are TRBV18 and TRBJ2-7; TRBD2 matches 7 bases. This CDR3 has 12 amino acids. V lost 2 bases to trimming and J lost 7 bases; unmatched junction nucleotides: 2. Germline V gene lookup returns CDR1 KGHSH and CDR2 LQKENI.

At least ten counts were recorded for this clone. The DNA of the CDR3 is TGTGCCAGCAGCCTGGGGGTCTTTTCAAGTGAAGCTTTCTTT. Residues: CASSLGVFSSEAFF. This chain uses TRBV5-5 with TRBJ1-1, with a tentative D call TRBD1 (5 bases). This CDR3 is 14 amino acids long. With 4 bases removed from V and 7 bases from J, the gap between germline ends came to 17 bases. Germline V gene data show CDR1 as SGHKS and CDR2 as YYEKEE (reference sequence).

This clone was seen just once. The chain joins TRBV7-7 to TRBJ2-5; 8 bases align to TRBD1. J gave up 5 bases and V 2 bases, and 4 bases lay outside the gene matches. The germline gives CDR1 SSHAT, CDR2 FNYEAQ (reference sequence). The CDR3 sequence is 14 residues long. CDR3 region: CASSLFGTGETQYF. The CDR3 DNA follows: TGTGCCAGCAGCTTATTTGGGACAGGCGAGACCCAGTACTTC.

V and J are TRBV5-1 and TRBJ1-2, with 10 bases matching TRBD1. V gave up 5 bases and J gave up 6 bases; unmatched junction bases: 4. CDR1 is SGHRS, CDR2 YFSETQ, per germline. The CDR3 extends over 13 amino acids. This CDR3 is CASSDRGRDGYTF. The CDR3 region has the DNA TGCGCCAGCAGTGACAGGGGGCGCGATGGCTACACCTTC. The full variable domain, rest sourced from reference TRBV5-1 and TRBJ1-2, is KAGVTQTPRYLIKTRGQQVTLSCSPISGHRSVSWYQQTPGQGLQFLFEYFSETQRNKGNFPGRFSGRQFSNSRSEMNVSTLELGDSALYLCASSDRGRDGYTFGSGTRLTVV.

The chain joins TRBV7-2 to TRBJ1-6; 9 bases are shared with TRBD1. The CDR3 is 13 amino acids. Per germline, CDR1 SGHTA and CDR2 FQGNSA. The junction had 0 bases not matched to a gene; V was cut back by 4 bases and J by 8 bases. This CDR3 is CASSWDRDSPLHF. For the CDR3, the DNA is TGTGCCAGCAGCTGGGACAGGGATTCACCCCTCCACTTT.

V is TRBV5-1 and J is TRBJ2-7; D is perhaps TRBD1 or TRBD2 (5 bases each). This CDR3 region has 17 residues. Trimming left V 3 bases short and J 0 bases short, with 19 bases between. CDR1 and CDR2 (germline): SGHRS, YFSETQ. CDR3 bases: TGCGCCAGCAGCTGGACCGCCAAGGCAGGGAGCTCCTACGAGCAGTACTTC. Protein sequence: CASSWTAKAGSSYEQYF.

A few counts support this clone. The V call is TRBV6-5, the J call TRBJ2-1, with D perhaps being TRBD1 or TRBD2 (5 bases each). The V gene's germline CDR1 is MNHEY and CDR2 SVGAGI. The V gene lost 5 bases and the J gene lost 9 bases, with 8 bases spanning the gap. The CDR3 has 11 amino acids. CDR3 residues: CASSPGSEQFF. CDR3 coding DNA: TGTGCCAGCAGTCCAGGGAGTGAGCAGTTCTTC.

The V call is TRBV29-1, the J call TRBJ2-1; TRBD2 aligns across 7 bases. Germline CDR1 and CDR2: SQVTM and ANQGSEA. Trimming removed 8 bases from V and 5 bases from J; junction bases left unmatched: 6. The CDR3 length is 12 residues. The CDR3 coding sequence is TGCAGCATGAGCGGGATTAACAATGAGCAGTTCTTC. This translates into CSMSGINNEQFF.

This sequence joins TRBV7-9 and TRBJ2-6; D is ambiguous. V lost 2 bases and J lost 1, with 12 bases in between. The CDR3 loop spans 17 amino acids. The germline V gene has CDR1 SEHNR and CDR2 FQNEAQ (reference sequence). The CDR3 DNA sequence: TGTGCCAGCAGCTTAATTGGGTTGGATTCTGGGGCCAACGTCCTGACTTTC. It codes for CASSLIGLDSGANVLTF.

This rearrangement joins TRBV9 to TRBJ1-2; 10 bases are shared with TRBD1. Germline CDR1 is SGDLS and CDR2 is YYNGEE. J lost 1 base, V lost 0 bases, and 9 bases had no gene match. The CDR3 extends over 18 amino acids. For the CDR3, the DNA is TGTGCCAGCAGCGTAGGACCGGGACAGGGGATCCTTAACTATGGCTACACCTTC. Translating it yields CASSVGPGQGILNYGYTF.

This clone was seen a few times. This chain joins TRBV12-5 and TRBJ2-1; TRBD1 aligns across 9 bases. With 5 bases clipped from V and 5 bases from J, the junction kept 10 bases outside the gene matches. The CDR3 length is 16 residues. The germline CDR1 and CDR2 sequences are LGHNT and FRNRAP. The CDR3 nucleotides are TGTGCTAGTGGTCAGACAGGGGGTTCGTGGGACAATGAGCAGTTCTTC. This encodes CASGQTGGSWDNEQFF.

Comments on this clone: A single base is all that separates this from a far larger clone, so a read error is likely. This specimen includes other DNA sequences encoding the same CDR3. The V gene is TRBV30, the J gene TRBJ2-5; D might be TRBD1 or TRBD2, each matching 5 bases. The CDR3 consists of 13 residues. CDR1 and CDR2 (germline): GTSNPN, SVGIG (reference sequence). CDR3: CAWSHRGQETQYF. CDR3 nucleotides: TGTGCCTGGAGTCACCGGGGCCAAGAGACACAGTACTTC.

This rearrangement joins TRBV5-4 to TRBJ2-7; 12 nucleotides agree with TRBD2. The CDR3 consists of 15 residues. V was clipped by 4 bases and J by 1 base; unmatched bases: 3. CDR1 is SGHNT, CDR2 YYREEE, per germline (reference sequence). CDR3 loop: CASSAGLAGSYEQYF. CDR3 sequence (DNA): TGTGCCAGCAGCGCGGGACTAGCGGGTTCCTACGAGCAGTACTTC. The full variable domain, with the rest looked up from reference TRBV5-4 and TRBJ2-7, is ETGVTQSPTHLIKTRGQQVTLRCSSQSGHNTVSWYQQALGQGPQFIFQYYREEENGRGNFPPRFSGLQFPNYSSELNVNALELDDSALYLCASSAGLAGSYEQYFGPGTRLTVT.